This TCR beta chain is from a study of Graves' ophthalmopathy and Graves' hyperthyroidism. This clonotype was seen repeatedly, ten times or more. The TCR beta CDR3 regions underwent amplification from RNA transcripts. The first round was an RT-PCR with HTBI primers, and the second round was a multiplex PCR. TCRdb reanalysed the multiplex PCR reads using MiXCR and keeps one entry per CDR3 protein. There are about 390,000 distinct CDR3 sequences in the sample; 17% occur only once, and 2% to 2.5% lies in the top ten. Aged 18 to 65, hyperthyroidism patients had new diagnoses of under 2 months' duration. Diagnostic conclusions were grounded in clinical symptoms, serum thyroxine, TRAb, thyroid ultrasound and orbital computed tomography. Germline CDR1 and CDR2: GTSNPN and SVGIG (reference sequence). V trimming: 3 bases; J trimming: 11 bases; junction bases outside the gene matches: 4. The CDR3 sequence is 11 residues long.

This clonotype was sampled from an adult woman with stable Graves' hyperthyroidism. The sequencing input was peripheral blood. This sequence joins TRBV30 and TRBJ1-1; 9 bases line up with TRBD1. The CDR3 nucleotides are TGTGCCTGGAGACGGACAGGGGAGGCTTTCTTT. This sequence encodes CAWRRTGEAFF.